The 16 T cell receptor beta chains given below trace back to one sample, sequenced in a study of early T cells in non-severe SARS-CoV-2 infection (TCRdb year 2021). The method was 5' RACE. Sequencing relied on a NextSeq 500. Through fastp at Q25 and MiXCR, TCRdb rebuilt clones from the public reads, retaining in-frame beta chains. When rows share a CDR3 protein, they turn into one entry using the most common DNA and genes. Within this sample are about 61,000 distinct CDR3 sequences, with 10% to 13% of them counted one time only. The top ten clonotypes cover roughly 1.7% of the sample. The sequencing input was whole blood. Receptors were obtained from an adult who was a healthcare worker with PCR-confirmed SARS-CoV-2 infection or an uninfected control (not recorded which).

This clonotype was recorded a few times. This chain joins TRBV5-1 and TRBJ2-1; D not resolved. The V gene lost 0 bases and the J gene lost 8 bases, with 12 bases spanning the gap. Germline V lookup: CDR1 SGHRS, CDR2 YFSETQ. The CDR3 consists of 14 residues. For the CDR3, the DNA is TGCGCCAGCAGCTTGGTAGTAGCTGTCGATGAGCAGTTCTTC. Its protein product is CASSLVVAVDEQFF. Using reference TRBV5-1 and TRBJ2-1 for the parts outside the CDR3, the full variable domain is KAGVTQTPRYLIKTRGQQVTLSCSPISGHRSVSWYQQTPGQGLQFLFEYFSETQRNKGNFPGRFSGRQFSNSRSEMNVSTLELGDSALYLCASSLVVAVDEQFFGPGTRLTVL.

The rearrangement joins TRBV18 to TRBJ2-5; possibly TRBD1 or TRBD2 for D (5 bases each). With 2 bases removed from V and 5 bases from J, the gap between germline ends came to 12 bases. This CDR3 region has 14 residues. The V gene's germline CDR1 is KGHSH and CDR2 LQKENI. CDR3 protein: CASSPGASPETQYF. The CDR3, as DNA: TGTGCCAGCTCACCAGGGGCTAGCCCGGAGACCCAGTACTTC.

This clonotype was detected many times. The chain employs TRBV18 and TRBJ1-1; D is undetermined. Trimming stripped 6 bases from V and 1 base from J, with 18 bases between. CDR3 length: 16 residues. Germline CDR1 KGHSH, CDR2 LQKENI. The CDR3 bases are TGTGCCAGCTCGCCCCTTGATATCAGGAGGAACACTGAAGCTTTCTTT. This gives the protein CASSPLDIRRNTEAFF.

The chain is built from TRBV4-2 and TRBJ2-3, with 9 bases aligning to TRBD2. Germline V lookup: CDR1 LGHNA, CDR2 YNFKEQ. This CDR3 region has 16 residues. V lost 4 bases and J lost 4; bases outside the gene matches: 9. CDR3 nucleotides: TGTGCCAGCAGCCTGAATGCGGGGGGGCCCGCAGATACGCAGTATTTT. Residues: CASSLNAGGPADTQYF.

V gene TRBV5-4 combines with J gene TRBJ2-7; TRBD2 agrees at 7 bases. The germline V gene encodes CDR1 SGHNT and CDR2 YYREEE (reference sequence). V shed 5 bases, J shed 1 base, and the junction held 6 bases outside the gene matches. The CDR3 spans 14 residues. In nucleotides, the CDR3 is TGTGCCAGCAGACGGGAGGCAGGTTCCTACGAGCAGTACTTC. It codes for CASRREAGSYEQYF.

This clonotype was counted ten times or more. This rearrangement joins TRBV7-2 to TRBJ2-7; D is possibly TRBD2 (6 bases). V lost 1 base and J 0 bases, leaving 10 bases between the germline ends. The CDR3 is 15 residues long. Germline values: CDR1 SGHTA, CDR2 FQGNSA. Written as DNA, the CDR3 is TGTGCCAGCAGCTTAGAGTCTAGCGCCTCCTACGAGCAGTACTTC. As protein: CASSLESSASYEQYF.

Many counts were recorded for this clonotype. The chain carries TRBV11-2 and TRBJ1-1, with D tentatively TRBD1 (5 bases). Between the trimmed V and J ends, which lost 1 base and 8 bases, there was a span of 8 bases. Germline loops: CDR1 SGHAT, CDR2 FQNNGV. The CDR3 has 12 amino acids. The CDR3 loop reads CASSLARQEAFF. The CDR3, as DNA: TGTGCCAGCAGCTTAGCACGACAGGAAGCTTTCTTT. Full variable domain (remainder filled in from reference TRBV11-2 and TRBJ1-1): EAGVAQSPRYKIIEKRQSVAFWCNPISGHATLYWYQQILGQGPKLLIQFQNNGVVDDSQLPKDRFSAERLKGVDSTLKIQPAKLEDSAVYLCASSLARQEAFFGQGTRLTVV.

The chain joins TRBV7-6 to TRBJ2-1; 9 bases align to TRBD2. CDR3 length: 15 amino acids. Unmatched junction bases numbered 7, after V lost 1 base and J lost 9 bases. Germline V gene lookup returns CDR1 SGHVS and CDR2 FNYEAQ. CDR3 sequence: CASSLGSSGVGEQFF. DNA for the CDR3: TGTGCCAGCAGCTTAGGGTCTAGCGGGGTAGGTGAGCAGTTCTTC.

The chain is built from TRBV11-3 and TRBJ2-1, with D unclear. CDR1 SGHNT and CDR2 YENEEA come from the germline V gene. V gave up 1 base and J gave up 7 bases, with 5 bases separating them. The CDR3 runs 12 residues. Here the CDR3 reads CASSLGRNEQFF. The CDR3 coding sequence is TGTGCCAGCAGCTTAGGTCGGAATGAGCAGTTCTTC.

The chain recombines TRBV11-2 with TRBJ1-1; 8 nucleotides agree with TRBD1. V lost 4 bases and J lost 0; bases outside the gene matches: 10. Germline V gives CDR1 SGHAT, CDR2 FQNNGV. The CDR3 length is 17 residues. CDR3 nucleotide sequence: TGTGCCAGCAGCTCGCCCGGACAGGGCTCAATGAACACTGAAGCTTTCTTT. Translation gives CASSSPGQGSMNTEAFF.

This clonotype has only a few counts. CDR3 loop: CASRPPTFPFREQYF. CDR3 DNA sequence: TGTGCCAGCAGACCACCAACGTTCCCCTTTAGAGAGCAGTACTTC. The chain has TRBV6-6 and TRBJ2-7; D is uncertain. Trimming took 6 bases from V and 7 from J, leaving 22 bases between them. Germline loops: CDR1 MNHNY, CDR2 SVGAGI (reference sequence). The CDR3 has 15 amino acids.

This clonotype came up once. The gene calls are TRBV20-1 and TRBJ2-1; the D gene is possibly TRBD1 (6 bases). The length of the CDR3 is 14 residues. The germline CDR1 and CDR2 sequences are DFQATT and SNEGSKA (reference sequence). V dropped 3 bases and J dropped 5 bases, with 14 bases sitting between them. CDR3 coding DNA: TGCAGTGCTAGTGGACAGCGGCGAAACAATGAGCAGTTCTTC. Residues: CSASGQRRNNEQFF.

This clonotype was recorded a few times. The gene calls are TRBV6-2 or TRBV6-3 and TRBJ1-1, with D tentatively TRBD1 (6 bases). Germline CDR1 MNHEY, CDR2 SVGEGT. The CDR3 contains 16 residues. Trimming stripped 5 bases from V and 4 bases from J, with 20 bases between. CDR3 amino acids: CASSAGQPRFGTEAFF. CDR3 DNA: TGTGCCAGCAGTGCTGGACAGCCGCGGTTCGGCACTGAAGCTTTCTTT.

This clonotype was recorded once. It may be a read error: a sequence one base away is much more abundant. The J gene is TRBJ2-5, the V gene TRBV20-1; a weak D match, TRBD1 (5 bases). Trimming shortened V by 1 base and J by 1 base, and 13 bases separated the two germline ends. Per germline, CDR1 DFQATT and CDR2 SNEGSKA (reference sequence). The CDR3 is 15 residues long. Written as DNA, the CDR3 is TGCAGTGCTAGAGGGCCTTGGGGCATCCAAGAGACCCAGTACTTC. Translating gives CSARGPWGIQETQYF.

This clonotype was seen at least ten times. The rearrangement joins TRBV20-1 to TRBJ1-1; maybe TRBD1 (5 bases). Germline V gene sequence: CDR1 DFQATT, CDR2 SNEGSKA (reference sequence). The V and J ends lost 5 bases and 4 bases respectively, with 23 bases between them. The CDR3 is made up of 16 amino acids. The CDR3 coding sequence is TGCAGTGCTGACGGGCGGGACTCTAAGGGTAGCACTGAAGCTTTCTTT. This codes for CSADGRDSKGSTEAFF.

The genes are TRBV4-2 and TRBJ1-1; D remains unclear. The germline CDR1 and CDR2 sequences are LGHNA and YNFKEQ. The V and J ends lost 0 bases and 0 bases respectively, with 11 bases between them. The CDR3 length is 16 residues. DNA of the CDR3: TGTGCCAGCAGCCAAGACCGAGACCCTCTGAACACTGAAGCTTTCTTT. Its protein is CASSQDRDPLNTEAFF.